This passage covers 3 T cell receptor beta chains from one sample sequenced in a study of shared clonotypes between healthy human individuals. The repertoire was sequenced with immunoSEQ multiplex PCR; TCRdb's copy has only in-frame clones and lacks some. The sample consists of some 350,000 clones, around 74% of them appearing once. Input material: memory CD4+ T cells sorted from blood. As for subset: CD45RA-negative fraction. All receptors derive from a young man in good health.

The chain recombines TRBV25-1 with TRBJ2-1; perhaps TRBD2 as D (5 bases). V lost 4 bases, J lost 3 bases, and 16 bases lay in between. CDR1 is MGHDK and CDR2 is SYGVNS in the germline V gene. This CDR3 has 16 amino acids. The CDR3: CASSGKLEKIYNEQFF. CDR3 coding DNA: TGTGCCAGCAGTGGTAAACTAGAAAAAATCTACAATGAGCAGTTCTTC.

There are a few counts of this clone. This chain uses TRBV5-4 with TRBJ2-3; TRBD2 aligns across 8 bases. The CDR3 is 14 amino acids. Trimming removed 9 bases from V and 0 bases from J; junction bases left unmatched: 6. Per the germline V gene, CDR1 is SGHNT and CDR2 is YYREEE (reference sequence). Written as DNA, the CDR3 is TGTGCCACTACTAGCGGAACTAGCACAGATACGCAGTATTTT. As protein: CATTSGTSTDTQYF. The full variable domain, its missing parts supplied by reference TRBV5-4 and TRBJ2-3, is ETGVTQSPTHLIKTRGQQVTLRCSSQSGHNTVSWYQQALGQGPQFIFQYYREEENGRGNFPPRFSGLQFPNYSSELNVNALELDDSALYLCATTSGTSTDTQYFGPGTRLTVL.

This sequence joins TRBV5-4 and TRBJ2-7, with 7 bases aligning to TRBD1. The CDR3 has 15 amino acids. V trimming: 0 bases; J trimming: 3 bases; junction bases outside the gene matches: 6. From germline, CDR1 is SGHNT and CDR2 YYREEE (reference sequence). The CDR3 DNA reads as TGTGCCAGCAGCTTGGGACAGGGAAATCGCTACGAGCAGTACTTC. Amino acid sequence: CASSLGQGNRYEQYF.